In its sample, the clone carrying this T cell receptor (beta chain) was seen a few times. TCRdb used MiXCR to reprocess the RT-PCR reads, holding one entry per CDR3 protein. The sample holds about 680,000 distinct CDR3 sequences, 14% seen once. The ends were cut back, 4 bases at V and 4 bases at J, with 15 bases in the middle. This CDR3 spans 15 amino acids. Looked up from germline, CDR1 is LGHNA and CDR2 is YSLEER. The receptor comes from a female donor in good health, serving as a healthy control. The sequencing sample was made of memory CD4+ T cells from blood. The chain employs TRBV4-3 and TRBJ2-3; D perhaps matches TRBD2 (6 bases). The CDR3 DNA sequence: TGCGCCAGCAGCCCCATTGGCGGGGACGCAGATACGCAGTATTTT. It specifies CASSPIGGDADTQYF.